This TCR beta chain was identified during a study of technical replicates of blood from several donors. Germline CDR1 reads LGHNA; CDR2 reads YSLEER. The CDR3 is made up of 15 amino acids. After removal of 4 bases from V and 4 bases from J, the junction contained 8 bases not matched to a gene. The protocol was immunoSEQ multiplex PCR, while the TCRdb copy is restricted to in-frame clones and leaves out a portion. The table records over 70,000 clones, 80% to 95% of them present only once. This chain links TRBV4-3 with TRBJ2-7; 9 positions match TRBD2. The specimen was T cells isolated from PBMCs. The TCR was taken from a human donor in good health. The CDR3 is CASSPGVAGEYEQYF. The CDR3 coding sequence is TGCGCCAGCAGCCCCGGGGTAGCGGGAGAGTACGAGCAGTACTTC.